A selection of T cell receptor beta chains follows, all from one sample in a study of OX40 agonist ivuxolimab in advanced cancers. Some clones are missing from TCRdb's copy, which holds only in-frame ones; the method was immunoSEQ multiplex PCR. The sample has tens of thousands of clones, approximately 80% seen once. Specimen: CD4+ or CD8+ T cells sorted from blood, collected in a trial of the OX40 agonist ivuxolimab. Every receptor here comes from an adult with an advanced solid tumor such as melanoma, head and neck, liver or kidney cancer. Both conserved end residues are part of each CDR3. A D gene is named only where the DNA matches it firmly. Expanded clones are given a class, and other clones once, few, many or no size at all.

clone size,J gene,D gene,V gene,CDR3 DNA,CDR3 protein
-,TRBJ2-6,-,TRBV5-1,TGCGCCATCCCATCAAGGGGTTCTGGGGCCAACGTCCTGACTTTC,CAIPSRGSGANVLTF
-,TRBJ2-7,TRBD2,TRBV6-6,TGTGCCAGCAGTTCCTCGGGACTAGCCTACGAGCAGTACTTC,CASSSSGLAYEQYF
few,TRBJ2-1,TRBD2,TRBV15,TGTGCCACCAGCAGAGTAACTAGCGGGGGGCTGTACAATGAGCAGTTCTTC,CATSRVTSGGLYNEQFF
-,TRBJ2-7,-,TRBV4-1,TGCGCCAGCAGCCAAGGTCCGTTAATTCCCTACGAGCAGTACTTC,CASSQGPLIPYEQYF
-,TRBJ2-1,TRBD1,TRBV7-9,TGTGCCAGCAGCTCCCCGGCTTGGCAGGGGGCTCTTGAGCAGTTCTTC,CASSSPAWQGALEQFF
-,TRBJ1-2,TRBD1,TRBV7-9,TGTGCCAGCAGCGGGACAGTCTATGGCTACACCTTC,CASSGTVYGYTF
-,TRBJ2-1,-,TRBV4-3,TGCGCCAGCAGCCAAGATTGGGGATTAGCGGTGCCCGGGGAGGAGCAGTTCTTC,CASSQDWGLAVPGEEQFF
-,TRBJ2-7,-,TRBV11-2,TGTGCCAGCAGCCCCCCCGGCGGGATAGACGAGCAGTACTTC,CASSPPGGIDEQYF
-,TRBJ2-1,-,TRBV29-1,TGCAGCGTTGCCCTAGACATATACAATGAGCAGTTCTTC,CSVALDIYNEQFF
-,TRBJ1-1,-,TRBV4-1,TGCGCCAGCAGCCAAGGCTGGGTGCAGGGAAGGAACACTGAAGCTTTCTTT,CASSQGWVQGRNTEAFF
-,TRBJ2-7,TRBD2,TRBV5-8,TGTGCCAGCAGTCTTGGGCGAGCGGGAGGAAGCTACGAGCAGTACTTC,CASSLGRAGGSYEQYF
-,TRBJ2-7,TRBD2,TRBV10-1,TGCGCCAGCAGTGAGTTTAGCGGGCTAACCTACGAGCAGTACTTC,CASSEFSGLTYEQYF
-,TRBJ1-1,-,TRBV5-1,TGCGCCAGCAGCTTGGCCTGGGGAGACACTGAAGCTTTCTTT,CASSLAWGDTEAFF
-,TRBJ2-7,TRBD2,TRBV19,TGTGCCAGTAGTTTAGCGGGGGCATCCTACGAGCAGTACTTC,CASSLAGASYEQYF
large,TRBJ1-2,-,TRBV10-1,TGCGCCAGCAGTGAAGCGGGTAACTATGGCTACACCTTC,CASSEAGNYGYTF
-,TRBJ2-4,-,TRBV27,TGTGCCAGCAGTAATAAAAACATTCAGTACTTC,CASSNKNIQYF
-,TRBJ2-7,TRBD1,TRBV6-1,TGTGCCAGCAGTATTGGACAGGGGCCCTCCTACGAGCAGTACTTC,CASSIGQGPSYEQYF
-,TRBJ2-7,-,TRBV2,TGTGCCAGCACTCTGCCAGGCGCGGGACTGACCTACGAGCAGTACTTC,CASTLPGAGLTYEQYF
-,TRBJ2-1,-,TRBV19,TGTGCCAGTCAAAATCGGACATCCTACAATGAGCAGTTCTTC,CASQNRTSYNEQFF
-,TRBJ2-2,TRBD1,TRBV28,TGTGCCAGCAGCCCACAGGGGGCGCGAACCGGGGAGCTGTTTTTT,CASSPQGARTGELFF
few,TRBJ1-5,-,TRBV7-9,TGTGCCAGCAGCTTAGGTTATGGTCTGAATCAGCCCCAGCATTTT,CASSLGYGLNQPQHF
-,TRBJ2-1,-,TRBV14,TGTGCCAGCAGCCCTAGTGTCCGGGCGCGCTACAATGAGCAGTTCTTC,CASSPSVRARYNEQFF
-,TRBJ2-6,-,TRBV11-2,TGTGCCAGCAGCTTAGTAGGGGCACTCTCTGGGGCCAACGTCCTGACTTTC,CASSLVGALSGANVLTF
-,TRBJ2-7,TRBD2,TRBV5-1,TGCGCCAGCAGCTTGGTAGCGGGAGTGGACGAGCAGTACTTC,CASSLVAGVDEQYF
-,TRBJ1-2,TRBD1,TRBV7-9,TGTGCCAGCAGCTTGGGGATACAGGGGGATGGCTACACCTTC,CASSLGIQGDGYTF
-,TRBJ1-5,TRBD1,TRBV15,TGTGCCACCAGAGACCGACAGGGGGTCCAGCCCCAGCATTTT,CATRDRQGVQPQHF
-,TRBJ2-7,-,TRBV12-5,TGTGCTAGTGGAAACCGGGCCGAGCAGTACTTC,CASGNRAEQYF
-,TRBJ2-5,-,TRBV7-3,TGTGCCAGCAGCTTAATCGGATTGGGGCCACTCCAAGAGACCCAGTACTTC,CASSLIGLGPLQETQYF
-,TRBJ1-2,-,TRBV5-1,TGCGCCAGCAGCTTGGGTGTGCAGTACTATGGCTACACCTTC,CASSLGVQYYGYTF
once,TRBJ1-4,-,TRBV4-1,TGCGCCAGCAGCCAAGTGGGACAAGAGGAAAAACTGTTTTTT,CASSQVGQEEKLFF
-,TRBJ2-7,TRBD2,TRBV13,TGTGCCAGCAGCTTAGGACTAGCGGGGGGGCTGTCGTACGAGCAGTACTTC,CASSLGLAGGLSYEQYF
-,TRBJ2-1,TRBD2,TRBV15,TGTGCCACCAGCATCCGGACTAGCGGGTATCGCCCCGATGAGCAGTTCTTC,CATSIRTSGYRPDEQFF
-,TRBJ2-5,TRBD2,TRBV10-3,TGTGCCATCAGTGAGGAAGCGGGACTCGAGCAAGAGACCCAGTACTTC,CAISEEAGLEQETQYF
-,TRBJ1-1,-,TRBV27,TGTGCCAGCAGTTTTGGGGGGTCAACTGAAGCTTTCTTT,CASSFGGSTEAFF
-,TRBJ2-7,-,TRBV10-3,TGTGCCATCACCCGGGACACGGATAGTACCTACGAGCAGTACTTC,CAITRDTDSTYEQYF
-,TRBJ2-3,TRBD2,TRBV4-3,TGCGCCAGCAGCCAGGACCCCCCCGGGGGGGTCGCAGATACGCAGTATTTT,CASSQDPPGGVADTQYF
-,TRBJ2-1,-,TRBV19,TGTGCCAGTACCTTGAGCGGCTCCTACAATGAGCAGTTCTTC,CASTLSGSYNEQFF
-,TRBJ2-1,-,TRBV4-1,TGCGCCAGCAGCCACCTTGGGGCCTACAATGAGCAGTTCTTC,CASSHLGAYNEQFF
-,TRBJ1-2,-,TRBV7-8,TGTGCCAGCAGCTTCAACTCGGACAGTTTTTATGGCTACACCTTC,CASSFNSDSFYGYTF
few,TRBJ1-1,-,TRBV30,TGTGCCTCCCCGGGACGGACGAACACTGAAGCTTTCTTT,CASPGRTNTEAFF
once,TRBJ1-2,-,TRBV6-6,TGTGCCAGCAGCTGGGGGCCGACAGGAAATGGCTACACCTTC,CASSWGPTGNGYTF
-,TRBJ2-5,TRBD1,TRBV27,TGTGCCAGCAGTTTAGGGACAGGCCAAGAGACCCAGTACTTC,CASSLGTGQETQYF
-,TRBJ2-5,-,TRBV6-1,TGTGCCAGCAGTGAAGGTCTGAGCGGCGGAGAGACCCAGTACTTC,CASSEGLSGGETQYF
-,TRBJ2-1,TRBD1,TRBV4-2,TGTGCCAGCAGCTTACCAGACCGGGACAGAACGGGCGGAAGTGACAATGAGCAGTTCTTC,CASSLPDRDRTGGSDNEQFF
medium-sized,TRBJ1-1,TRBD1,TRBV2,TGTGCCAGCAGTGATAAATTAAGTGGGAGAGGGGGCCACCCTGAAGCTTTCTTT,CASSDKLSGRGGHPEAFF
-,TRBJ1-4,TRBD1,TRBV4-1,TGCGCCAGCAGCACCGGGACAGGGCCTGAAAAACTGTTTTTT,CASSTGTGPEKLFF
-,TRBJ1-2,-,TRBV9,TGTGCCAGCAGCGTAGAGGCAGGGGCCCTAGGGGATGGCTACACCTTC,CASSVEAGALGDGYTF
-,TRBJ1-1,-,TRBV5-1,TGCGCCAGCAGCTTGAACTTGGGGAGTATGAACACTGAAGCTTTCTTT,CASSLNLGSMNTEAFF
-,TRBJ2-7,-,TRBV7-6,TGTGCCAGCAGTCCCTACCCAGGGGGGGAGCAGTACTTC,CASSPYPGGEQYF
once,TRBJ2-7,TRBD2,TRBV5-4,TGTGCCAGCAGCCCGAGCGGGAGTGGTGAGCAGTACTTC,CASSPSGSGEQYF
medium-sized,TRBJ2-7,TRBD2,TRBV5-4,TGTGCCAGCAGCTGGGAGGGACGTTGGAGCTCCTACGAGCAGTACTTC,CASSWEGRWSSYEQYF
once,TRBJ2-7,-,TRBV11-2,TGTGCCAGCAGCTTAGCGGGGGGCCCCTCCTACGAGCAGTACTTC,CASSLAGGPSYEQYF
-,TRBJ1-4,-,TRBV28,TGTGCCAGCAGTTCGGCGGTTGCAACTAATGAAAAACTGTTTTTT,CASSSAVATNEKLFF
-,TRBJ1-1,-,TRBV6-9,TGTGCCAGCAGTCACTCCTTCACAGAAGCTTTCTTT,CASSHSFTEAFF
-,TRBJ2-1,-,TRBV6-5,TGTGCCAGCAGCAAGACTAGAACCCACAATGAGCAGTTCTTC,CASSKTRTHNEQFF